One and the same sample provided the 21 T cell receptor beta chains below, sequenced in a study of T cell responses to AZD1222 COVID-19 vaccine. TCRdb keeps only in-frame clones here, not all; method: immunoSEQ multiplex PCR. The sample shows approximately 150,000 clones, 80% to 95% of them seen only once. The specimen comprised peripheral blood, sampled 28 days after the second AZD1222 dose. Source of these receptors: an adult who received the AZD1222 COVID-19 vaccine.

This chain uses TRBV11-2 with TRBJ2-3, with TRBD1 as a possible D gene (6 bases). The germline V and J ends were trimmed by 5 bases and 4 bases, with 13 bases remaining between them. The V gene's germline CDR1 is SGHAT and CDR2 FQNNGV. The CDR3 spans 14 residues. CDR3 protein: CASSPDRWADTQYF. The DNA for the CDR3 is TGTGCCAGCAGCCCCGACAGGTGGGCAGATACGCAGTATTTT. Full variable domain (rest looked up from reference TRBV11-2 and TRBJ2-3): EAGVAQSPRYKIIEKRQSVAFWCNPISGHATLYWYQQILGQGPKLLIQFQNNGVVDDSQLPKDRFSAERLKGVDSTLKIQPAKLEDSAVYLCASSPDRWADTQYFGPGTRLTVL.

The gene calls are TRBV6-2 or TRBV6-3 and TRBJ2-1; TRBD2 matches 11 bases. The CDR3 is 16 residues long. Trimming took 0 bases from V and 4 from J; bases not matched to a gene: 2. Germline loops: CDR1 MNHEY, CDR2 SVGEGT. The CDR3 loop is CASSYSLAGGYNEQFF. The CDR3 coding sequence is TGTGCCAGCAGTTACTCGCTAGCGGGGGGTTACAATGAGCAGTTCTTC.

The chain is built from TRBV2 and TRBJ2-3, with D uncertain. CDR3 length: 11 amino acids. CDR1 and CDR2 from the germline V gene are SNHLY and FYNNEI. V was pared by 6 bases and J by 6 bases, with 7 bases between. The CDR3 DNA follows: TGTGCCAGCAGGTTCGGGGATACGCAGTATTTT. Amino acids: CASRFGDTQYF.

This clone was observed a single time. This chain uses TRBV14 with TRBJ1-4; D unclear. The CDR3 runs to 17 residues. Germline CDR1 SGHDN, CDR2 FVKESK. V shed 1 base and J shed 3 bases, with 15 bases lying between them. The DNA for the CDR3 is TGTGCCAGCAGCCAAGTTGGAGGGCTCAGAGCTAATGAAAAACTGTTTTTT. Protein sequence: CASSQVGGLRANEKLFF.

A single count supports this clone. The chain couples TRBV6-2 or TRBV6-3 to TRBJ2-7; tentatively, D is TRBD2 (6 bases). Germline lookup yields CDR1 MNHEY and CDR2 SVGEGT. The CDR3 extends over 15 amino acids. Trimming left V 0 bases short and J 3 bases short, with 12 bases between. CDR3 sequence reads: CASSYSRGGSYEQYF. For the CDR3, the DNA is TGTGCCAGCAGTTACTCCCGTGGGGGGAGCTACGAGCAGTACTTC.

Only one count was recorded for this clone. The V gene is TRBV7-2, the J gene TRBJ2-3; maybe TRBD2 (5 bases). V gave up 1 base and J gave up 2 bases, with 10 bases separating them. CDR1 is SGHTA and CDR2 is FQGNSA in the germline V gene. The CDR3 is 15 residues long. The CDR3 reads CASSLVGGPTDTQYF. Here the CDR3 DNA reads TGTGCCAGCAGCTTAGTTGGCGGGCCCACAGATACGCAGTATTTT.

The rearrangement links TRBV7-2 to TRBJ2-1, with TRBD2 matching 8 bases. CDR1 is SGHTA, CDR2 FQGNSA, per germline. Trimming cost V 3 bases and J 6 bases; bases outside gene matches: 4. There are 14 residues in the CDR3. DNA for the CDR3: TGTGCCAGCAGCTTTCGGGGGGGTGGCAATGAGCAGTTCTTC. It codes for CASSFRGGGNEQFF. The full variable domain, in which reference TRBV7-2 and TRBJ2-1 provide the parts outside the CDR3, is GAGVSQSPSNKVTEKGKDVELRCDPISGHTALYWYRQSLGQGLEFLIYFQGNSAPDKSGLPSDRFSAERTGGSVSTLTIQRTQQEDSAVYLCASSFRGGGNEQFFGPGTRLTVL.

The chain combines TRBV7-7 with TRBJ1-1, with D possibly being TRBD1 (5 bases). There are 14 residues in the CDR3. Trimming took 5 bases from V and 4 from J, leaving 14 bases between them. Germline V gene sequence: CDR1 SSHAT, CDR2 FNYEAQ (reference sequence). CDR3 in amino acids: CASSPLPGGTEAFF. In nucleotides, the CDR3 is TGTGCCAGCAGCCCCTTACCGGGGGGCACTGAAGCTTTCTTT.

Only one count was recorded for this clone. This sequence joins TRBV6-4 and TRBJ2-3; 8 bases are shared with TRBD2. V dropped 5 bases and J dropped 6; count of bases not matched to a gene: 7. Germline lookup yields CDR1 MRHNA and CDR2 SNTAGT. There are 14 residues in the CDR3. In DNA form, the CDR3 reads TGTGCCAGCAGTATCTCGGGAGGGAGGGATACGCAGTATTTT. As protein: CASSISGGRDTQYF.

This chain uses TRBV28 with TRBJ1-2; 9 nucleotides match TRBD1. The CDR3 is 13 residues long. CDR1 MDHEN and CDR2 SYDVKM come from the germline V gene. Trimming at V came to 3 bases and at J to 10 bases, leaving 6 bases not matched to a gene. CDR3 sequence (DNA): TGTGCCAGCAGTTTCGTAAGGACAGGGGACTACACCTTC. It yields the protein CASSFVRTGDYTF.

The gene calls are TRBV7-2 and TRBJ2-7; 7 nucleotides match TRBD1. The CDR3 loop spans 16 amino acids. Germline values: CDR1 SGHTA, CDR2 FQGNSA. V shed 1 base and J 4 bases; nucleotides not matched to a gene: 10. CDR3 loop: CASSLDWDRRSYEQYF. In DNA, the CDR3 is TGTGCCAGCAGCTTAGACTGGGACAGACGGTCGTACGAGCAGTACTTC.

The chain recombines TRBV15 with TRBJ2-2; TRBD1 matches 7 bases. The CDR3 extends over 17 amino acids. V gave up 5 bases and J gave up 6 bases; unmatched junction bases: 15. Looked up from germline, CDR1 is LNHNV and CDR2 is YYDKDF (reference sequence). CDR3: CATSARNRGRDAGELFF. The CDR3 bases are TGTGCCACCAGCGCCCGAAACAGGGGAAGGGACGCCGGGGAGCTGTTTTTT. Drawing the rest from reference TRBV15 and TRBJ2-2, the complete variable domain is DAMVIQNPRYQVTQFGKPVTLSCSQTLNHNVMYWYQQKSSQAPKLLFHYYDKDFNNEADTPDNFQSRRPNTSFCFLDIRSPGLGDTAMYLCATSARNRGRDAGELFFGEGSRLTVL.

To note about this clone: One end of the junction varies from germline; a read error may be responsible. V and J are TRBV19 and TRBJ1-2; D is uncertain. This CDR3 contains 11 residues. Germline lookup yields CDR1 LNHDA and CDR2 SQIVND (reference sequence). The CDR3 DNA sequence: TGTGCCAGTAGTACCTTTCCAGATACTCATTTC. Translated: CASSTFPDTHF.

This chain connects TRBV5-1 to TRBJ1-1, with 7 bases lining up with TRBD1. The CDR3 has 13 amino acids. The germline V gene encodes CDR1 SGHRS and CDR2 YFSETQ. The ends lost 4 bases at V and 3 bases at J; junction bases unmatched: 3. Written as DNA, the CDR3 is TGCGCCAGCAGCGAGGGACAGTACACTGAAGCTTTCTTT. Encoded protein: CASSEGQYTEAFF. The variable domain in full, with the rest retrieved from reference TRBV5-1 and TRBJ1-1, is KAGVTQTPRYLIKTRGQQVTLSCSPISGHRSVSWYQQTPGQGLQFLFEYFSETQRNKGNFPGRFSGRQFSNSRSEMNVSTLELGDSALYLCASSEGQYTEAFFGQGTRLTVV.

This chain links TRBV7-8 with TRBJ1-5; possibly TRBD1 for D (6 bases). The CDR3 has 17 amino acids. Trimming pared 1 base from V and 7 bases from J, leaving 20 bases between. The germline gives CDR1 SGHVS, CDR2 FQNEAQ. The CDR3, as DNA: TGTGCCAGCAGCTTAGTGCCTTATGGGGGCCCGGGGCAGCCCCAGCATTTT. It is translated as CASSLVPYGGPGQPQHF.

This clone was observed a few times. The CDR3 DNA sequence: TGTGCCAGCAGTGACTCTGGGGTGTCTGAGCAGTTCTTC. Amino acid sequence: CASSDSGVSEQFF. V is TRBV6-4 and J is TRBJ2-1; D call uncertain. Trimming left V 0 bases short and J 9 bases short, with 9 bases between. CDR1 MRHNA and CDR2 SNTAGT come from the germline V gene. This CDR3 has 13 amino acids.

The chain joins TRBV18 to TRBJ1-2; 10 nucleotides align to TRBD1. Per the germline V gene, CDR1 is KGHSH and CDR2 is LQKENI. The V segment lost 6 bases and the J segment 2 bases; nucleotides outside the gene matches: 6. The CDR3 extends over 15 amino acids. The CDR3 region is CASSSGTGDNYGYTF. The CDR3 bases are TGTGCCAGCTCCTCCGGGACAGGGGACAACTATGGCTACACCTTC.

The CDR3 DNA is TGTGCCAGCAGCAATAGCGGGGGGTACAATGAGCAGTTCTTC. It codes for CASSNSGGYNEQFF. The chain has TRBV11-3 and TRBJ2-1; TRBD2 matches 10 bases. V was pared by 5 bases and J by 4 bases, with 2 bases of the junction left unmatched. The CDR3 runs 14 residues. The germline gives CDR1 SGHNT, CDR2 YENEEA.

The chain has TRBV28 and TRBJ2-5; 12 bases line up with TRBD2. The CDR3 contains 15 residues. Germline CDR1 MDHEN, CDR2 SYDVKM. Losses at the gene ends were 4 bases for V and 5 bases for J; bases not matched to a gene: 5. The CDR3 region has the DNA TGTGCCAGCAGTTCCCTAGCGGGAGGGCTGGAGACCCAGTACTTC. Its translation: CASSSLAGGLETQYF.

The chain couples TRBV19 to TRBJ1-1, with D possibly being TRBD1 (6 bases). Germline V gene data show CDR1 as LNHDA and CDR2 as SQIVND (reference sequence). The CDR3 is made up of 13 amino acids. The ends were cut back, 7 bases at V and 3 bases at J, with 12 bases in the middle. The DNA of the CDR3 is TGTGCCAGTAAAAACACAGGGTACACTGAAGCTTTCTTT. It specifies CASKNTGYTEAFF.

V gene TRBV4-3 combines with J gene TRBJ2-1, with 12 positions matching TRBD2. V shed 3 bases, J shed 7 bases, and the junction held 7 bases outside the gene matches. This CDR3 has 16 residues. Germline values: CDR1 LGHNA, CDR2 YSLEER. CDR3 sequence reads: CASSHNLAGGINEQFF. The CDR3 DNA follows: TGCGCCAGCAGCCACAATCTAGCGGGAGGGATAAATGAGCAGTTCTTC.